The entry below gives a single T cell receptor beta chain sequence along with its context. Assay: immunoSEQ multiplex PCR; the TCRdb copy retains only in-frame clones and omits some. In the table there are tens of thousands of clones, 75% to 85% of which are singletons. The sample is drawn from a study of blood T cell repertoires in COVID-19. Study-wide context: In each case, the material was cDNA or gDNA derived from T cells, B-cell-depleted T cells, or PBMCs.

The germline V gene encodes CDR1 MNHNS and CDR2 SASEGT. The V segment lost 3 bases and the J segment 5 bases; nucleotides outside the gene matches: 11. The CDR3 is 18 amino acids. The chain employs TRBV6-1 and TRBJ1-5, with 12 bases aligning to TRBD1. The sequence was collected from a man between 35 and 55 years old with acute or convalescent COVID-19. Sequencing was done on a sample of peripheral blood. The CDR3 region has the DNA TGTGCCAGCAGTGATTTTCCTGCCGGGACAGGGGGCTATCAGCCCCAGCATTTT. Protein product: CASSDFPAGTGGYQPQHF.